A selection of T cell receptor beta chains follows, all from one sample in a study of cytomegalovirus exposure and HLA in healthy donors. The table came from immunoSEQ multiplex PCR; TCRdb's copy has only in-frame clones and leaves some out. The sample contains roughly 120,000 clones, 15% of which appear only once. The specimen sequenced was PBMCs. The receptor source for this set is a woman in her late teens or twenties in good health and CMV-seronegative. Both conserved end residues are part of each CDR3. A D gene is named only where the DNA matches it firmly. Not every row has a clone size; where given, it reads once, few, many or a size class.

DNA: TGTGCCAGCAGCCCTCATGGGACTAGCGGGAGGACAGATACGCAGTATTTT
CDR3: CASSPHGTSGRTDTQYF
length: 17
V: TRBV9
D: TRBD2
J: TRBJ2-3
size: .

DNA: TGCGCCAGCAGCTTGGGAGGGTTGGGCTACGAGCAGTACTTC
CDR3: CASSLGGLGYEQYF
length: 14
V: TRBV5-1
D: .
J: TRBJ2-7
size: few

DNA: TGTGCCAGACTGGACAGTAACTATGGCTACACCTTC
CDR3: CARLDSNYGYTF
length: 12
V: TRBV2
D: .
J: TRBJ1-2
size: .

DNA: TGTGCCATCGGCCTCCGACGGGGCAATCAGCCCCAGCATTTT
CDR3: CAIGLRRGNQPQHF
length: 14
V: TRBV6-1
D: .
J: TRBJ1-5
size: .

DNA: TGTGCCAGCAGCGGGGGAGGGAACACTGAAGCTTTCTTT
CDR3: CASSGGGNTEAFF
length: 13
V: TRBV9
D: .
J: TRBJ1-1
size: few

DNA: TGCGCCAGCAGCCAGAGTGGAGATCTTGCTAACTATGGCTACACCTTC
CDR3: CASSQSGDLANYGYTF
length: 16
V: TRBV4-1
D: .
J: TRBJ1-2
size: .

DNA: TGTGCCAGCAGTTACTCTAGACAGAGATTGGGGGAGACCCAGTACTTC
CDR3: CASSYSRQRLGETQYF
length: 16
V: TRBV6-6
D: .
J: TRBJ2-5
size: .

DNA: TGTGCTAGTGGCCGCCAGGAGACCCAGTACTTC
CDR3: CASGRQETQYF
length: 11
V: TRBV12-5
D: .
J: TRBJ2-5
size: .

DNA: TGCGCCAGCAGCCAAGAAGGGATAGCGGGAGGGCCGGGGCCCTACAATGAGCAGTTCTTC
CDR3: CASSQEGIAGGPGPYNEQFF
length: 20
V: TRBV4-1
D: TRBD2
J: TRBJ2-1
size: few

DNA: TGTGCCAGCAGTTTGGGGAGCTCCTATAATTCACCCCTCCACTTT
CDR3: CASSLGSSYNSPLHF
length: 15
V: TRBV28
D: .
J: TRBJ1-6
size: few

DNA: TGTGCCAGCAGCTCCGGAGGGACTAGACTAAATGAGCAGTTCTTC
CDR3: CASSSGGTRLNEQFF
length: 15
V: TRBV5-4
D: TRBD2
J: TRBJ2-1
size: few

DNA: TGCGCCAGCAGCTGGGGGGACAGGGACAATCAGCCCCAGCATTTT
CDR3: CASSWGDRDNQPQHF
length: 15
V: TRBV5-1
D: TRBD1
J: TRBJ1-5
size: once

DNA: TGCGCCAGCAGCCAAGAAGTACAGGGTGTGGACGAGCAGTACTTC
CDR3: CASSQEVQGVDEQYF
length: 15
V: TRBV4-1
D: .
J: TRBJ2-7
size: few

DNA: TGTGCCAGTAGTATGACAGAGAACACTGAAGCTTTCTTT
CDR3: CASSMTENTEAFF
length: 13
V: TRBV19
D: .
J: TRBJ1-1
size: .

DNA: TGTGCCAGCAGTCTGACAGCGGGAGGGGCCAATGAGCAGTTCTTC
CDR3: CASSLTAGGANEQFF
length: 15
V: TRBV2
D: TRBD2
J: TRBJ2-1
size: few

DNA: TGTGCCAGCAGCCCATCTGGGGGGTCGGGGACCCAGTACTTC
CDR3: CASSPSGGSGTQYF
length: 14
V: TRBV7-2
D: .
J: TRBJ2-5
size: .

DNA: TGCAGCGTTGTACAGGGAAACTACGAGCAGTACTTC
CDR3: CSVVQGNYEQYF
length: 12
V: TRBV29-1
D: .
J: TRBJ2-7
size: few

DNA: TGTGCCAGCAGCTTCGAGGGACTAGCGGGAGCGGGGTACAATGAGCAGTTCTTC
CDR3: CASSFEGLAGAGYNEQFF
length: 18
V: TRBV7-9
D: TRBD2
J: TRBJ2-1
size: .

DNA: TGCAGTGCGAGGGGGCCAAATGAGCAGTTCTTC
CDR3: CSARGPNEQFF
length: 11
V: TRBV20-1
D: TRBD1
J: TRBJ2-1
size: few

DNA: TGTGCCAGCAGCCGGGACAGAACCTACGAGCAGTACTTC
CDR3: CASSRDRTYEQYF
length: 13
V: TRBV28
D: TRBD1
J: TRBJ2-7
size: few

DNA: TGTGCCAGCAGGACCGGGACTGCCCTAGCCAAAAACATTCAGTACTTC
CDR3: CASRTGTALAKNIQYF
length: 16
V: TRBV2
D: .
J: TRBJ2-4
size: few

DNA: TGTGCCAGCGCTGACTGGTCTAGCACAGATACGCAGTATTTT
CDR3: CASADWSSTDTQYF
length: 14
V: TRBV2
D: .
J: TRBJ2-3
size: few

DNA: TGTGCCACCAAACAGGGGGTAGGCAATCAGCCCCAGCATTTT
CDR3: CATKQGVGNQPQHF
length: 14
V: TRBV7-3
D: TRBD1
J: TRBJ1-5
size: .

DNA: TGTGCCAGCAGTTCGATTACAGCAAACTATGGCTACACCTTC
CDR3: CASSSITANYGYTF
length: 14
V: TRBV28
D: .
J: TRBJ1-2
size: few

DNA: TGTGCCAGCAGCCTATTTGGGACAGGGATGAGTGAAAAACTGTTTTTT
CDR3: CASSLFGTGMSEKLFF
length: 16
V: TRBV28
D: TRBD1
J: TRBJ1-4
size: once

DNA: TGTGCCAGCAGTTACTCCGGGACAGGGGGCGAGCAGTACTTC
CDR3: CASSYSGTGGEQYF
length: 14
V: TRBV6-5
D: TRBD1
J: TRBJ2-7
size: few